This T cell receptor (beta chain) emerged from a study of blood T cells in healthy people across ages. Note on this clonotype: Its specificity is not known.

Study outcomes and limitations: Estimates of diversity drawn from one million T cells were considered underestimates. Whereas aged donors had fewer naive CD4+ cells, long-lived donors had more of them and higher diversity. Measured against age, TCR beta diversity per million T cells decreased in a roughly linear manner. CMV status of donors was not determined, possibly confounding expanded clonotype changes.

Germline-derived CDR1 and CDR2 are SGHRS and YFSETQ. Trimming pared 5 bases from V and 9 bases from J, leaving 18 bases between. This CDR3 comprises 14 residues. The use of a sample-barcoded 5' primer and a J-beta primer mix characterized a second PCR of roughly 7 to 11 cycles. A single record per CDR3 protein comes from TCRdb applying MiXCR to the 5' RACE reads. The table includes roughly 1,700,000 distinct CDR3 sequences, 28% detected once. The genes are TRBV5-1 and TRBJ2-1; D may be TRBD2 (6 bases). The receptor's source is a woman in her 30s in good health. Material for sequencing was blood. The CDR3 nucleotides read TGCGCCAGCAGGCCAAATACCGGCGGGACTGAGCAGTTCTTC. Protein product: CASRPNTGGTEQFF.